The clone carrying this T cell receptor beta chain was picked up many times. Antigen unknown. The data were obtained in a study of T cells in Graves' hyperthyroidism and ophthalmopathy. Study-wide points: Researchers report that a 13 V-J model separated ophthalmopathy from stable hyperthyroidism.

Amplification of TCR beta CDR3 regions used RNA as the template. In the first-round RT-PCR of the TCR CDR3, the HTBI primer set was used. Each CDR3 protein gets one entry after TCRdb re-called the multiplex PCR reads with MiXCR. Of hundreds of thousands of distinct CDR3 sequences listed, about 15% are singletons. Every diagnosis used clinical symptoms, serum thyroxine and TRAb, thyroid ultrasound and orbital computed tomography. CDR3 length equals 15 residues. V dropped 1 base and J dropped 4 bases, with 11 bases sitting between them. Per the germline V gene, CDR1 is LGHDT and CDR2 is YNNKEL (reference sequence).

The sequencing sample was made of blood. This receptor was identified in a man aged 18 to 30 with Graves' ophthalmopathy. The chain employs TRBV3-1 and TRBJ1-5, with D unresolved. The CDR3 is CASSQVSGMNQPQHF. The CDR3, as DNA: TGTGCCAGCAGCCAAGTTTCTGGTATGAATCAGCCCCAGCATTTT.